This T cell receptor (beta chain) appears in the sequencing data of a study of PD-1 and CTLA-4 blockade in melanoma. V was clipped by 0 bases and J by 6 bases, with 12 bases between them. Germline V lookup: CDR1 SGHRS, CDR2 YFSETQ. This CDR3 is built from 14 residues. Repertoires were generated with immunoSEQ multiplex PCR, while TCRdb's copy carries only in-frame clones and drops some. The sample contains over 25,000 clones, about 89% of which appear only once. Source: CD8+ T cells from peripheral blood, taken before anti-PD-1 treatment. This chain joins TRBV5-1 and TRBJ1-1; a weak D match, TRBD1 (5 bases). This receptor was obtained from a human donor with melanoma. The CDR3 coding sequence is TGCGCCAGCAGCTTGGAGGGGACCTCCCCTGAAGCTTTCTTT. Amino acids: CASSLEGTSPEAFF. Together with reference TRBV5-1 and TRBJ1-1, the CDR3 gives the full variable domain: KAGVTQTPRYLIKTRGQQVTLSCSPISGHRSVSWYQQTPGQGLQFLFEYFSETQRNKGNFPGRFSGRQFSNSRSEMNVSTLELGDSALYLCASSLEGTSPEAFFGQGTRLTVV.